The 32 T cell receptor beta chains listed next were all sequenced from one sample in a study of shared clonotypes between healthy human individuals. Data came from immunoSEQ multiplex PCR; TCRdb stores just in-frame clones and leaves some out. The table records around 720,000 clones, around four fifths of them present only once. The source material was memory CD4+ T cells sorted from blood. Noted subset: CD45RA-negative fraction. The receptors shown here come from a woman between 25 and 40 years old in good health.

Comment on this clone: Other DNA variants within this sample encode the same CDR3. The rearrangement joins TRBV28 to TRBJ1-1; no reliable D call. The germline gives CDR1 MDHEN, CDR2 SYDVKM. CDR3 length: 11 residues. Trimming took off 8 bases at V and 1 base at J, with 5 bases between the two ends. This chain's CDR3 is CASRGNTEAFF. CDR3 bases: TGTGCCAGCCGGGGGAACACTGAAGCTTTCTTT.

The chain is built from TRBV4-1 and TRBJ2-7; tentative D call: TRBD2 (5 bases). This CDR3 spans 14 amino acids. The ends were cut back, 0 bases at V and 6 bases at J, with 12 bases in the middle. Germline V CDR1 and CDR2: MGHRA, YSYEKL. CDR3 in amino acids: CASSQDWGVPEQYF. The CDR3 coding sequence is TGCGCCAGCAGCCAAGATTGGGGAGTCCCCGAGCAGTACTTC.

The chain employs TRBV19 and TRBJ1-4; D is uncertain. Trimming removed 5 bases at V and 5 bases at J, with 15 bases between. The CDR3 has 15 residues. Germline V gene data show CDR1 as LNHDA and CDR2 as SQIVND (reference sequence). This chain's CDR3 is CASSLGSSNNEKLFF. The CDR3 DNA reads TGTGCCAGTAGTCTCGGATCTTCAAACAATGAAAAACTGTTTTTT. Filled out from reference TRBV19 and TRBJ1-4, the complete variable domain reads DGGITQSPKYLFRKEGQNVTLSCEQNLNHDAMYWYRQDPGQGLRLIYYSQIVNDFQKGDIAEGYSVSREKKESFPLTVTSAQKNPTAFYLCASSLGSSNNEKLFFGSGTQLSVL.

This rearrangement joins TRBV4-1 to TRBJ2-3; D remains ambiguous. The germline gives CDR1 MGHRA, CDR2 YSYEKL. Trimming removed 1 base from V and 4 bases from J, with 27 bases in between. The CDR3 is 20 residues long. The CDR3 sequence: CASSQVRISMSEPRSDTQYF. The CDR3 nucleotides read TGCGCCAGCAGCCAAGTGCGGATTTCGATGTCCGAACCTCGATCAGATACGCAGTATTTT.

V is TRBV27 and J is TRBJ2-1; D may be TRBD2 (5 bases). Germline CDR1 reads MNHEY; CDR2 reads SMNVEV (reference sequence). Deletions cut 5 bases from V and 3 bases from J, with 17 bases between. The CDR3 is 16 residues long. The CDR3 DNA reads as TGTGCCAGCAGTCCACGTCGGGGTCTCTTCTACAATGAGCAGTTCTTC. This gives the protein CASSPRRGLFYNEQFF.

V and J are TRBV27 and TRBJ2-7; a possible D gene is TRBD2 (5 bases). The ends were cut back, 5 bases at V and 0 bases at J, with 17 bases in the middle. The CDR3 covers 16 residues. From germline, CDR1 is MNHEY and CDR2 SMNVEV (reference sequence). CDR3 protein: CASSNSAAANSYEQYF. As DNA, the CDR3 is TGTGCCAGCAGTAATTCGGCAGCGGCCAACTCCTACGAGCAGTACTTC.

The J gene is TRBJ2-2, the V gene TRBV29-1; D might be TRBD1 (6 bases). V was clipped by 7 bases and J by 0 bases, with 12 bases between them. Germline V lookup: CDR1 SQVTM, CDR2 ANQGSEA. CDR3 length: 14 amino acids. CDR3 loop: CSGLDSANTGELFF. The CDR3 DNA is TGCAGCGGGCTGGACAGCGCGAACACCGGGGAGCTGTTTTTT.

This clone has just a few counts. The chain couples TRBV7-2 to TRBJ1-3; D unresolved. Trimming removed 6 bases at V and 0 bases at J, with 6 bases between. The CDR3 extends over 13 amino acids. Germline lookup yields CDR1 SGHTA and CDR2 FQGNSA. The chain's CDR3 is CASRPASGNTIYF. The DNA for the CDR3 is TGTGCCAGCAGACCAGCCTCTGGAAACACCATATATTTT.

This clone appeared a single time. The V and J genes are TRBV28 and TRBJ1-5, with D possibly being TRBD1 (5 bases). CDR1 is MDHEN and CDR2 is SYDVKM in the germline V gene. Trimming took 8 bases from V and 4 from J, leaving 21 bases between them. The CDR3 contains 16 residues. The CDR3 protein is CASSTDTKGVNQPQHF. CDR3 nucleotide sequence: TGTGCCAGCTCGACGGACACCAAAGGGGTTAATCAGCCCCAGCATTTT. The full variable domain, completed using reference TRBV28 and TRBJ1-5, is DVKVTQSSRYLVKRTGEKVFLECVQDMDHENMFWYRQDPGLGLRLIYFSYDVKMKEKGDIPEGYSVSREKKERFSLILESASTNQTSMYLCASSTDTKGVNQPQHFGDGTRLSIL.

V and J are TRBV6-6 and TRBJ1-5; 9 bases match TRBD1. Germline V lookup: CDR1 MNHNY, CDR2 SVGAGI (reference sequence). V dropped 6 bases and J dropped 4; count of bases not matched to a gene: 10. The CDR3 is 16 amino acids. The CDR3 reads CASSAGTGFWNQPQHF. The CDR3 nucleotides are TGTGCCAGCAGCGCCGGGACAGGGTTCTGGAATCAGCCCCAGCATTTT.

The chain has TRBV6-5 and TRBJ1-1, with 9 bases identical to TRBD1. With V trimmed by 6 bases and J by 3 bases, 5 bases remained unmatched. This CDR3 region has 14 residues. CDR1 and CDR2 from the germline V gene are MNHEY and SVGAGI. The CDR3: CASSPTGGHTEAFF. The CDR3 DNA is TGTGCCAGCAGCCCGACAGGGGGGCACACTGAAGCTTTCTTT.

The chain recombines TRBV28 with TRBJ1-1; a possible D gene is TRBD1 (6 bases). The CDR3 spans 14 residues. Germline V gene lookup returns CDR1 MDHEN and CDR2 SYDVKM. Trimming took 5 bases from V and 5 from J, leaving 15 bases between them. The CDR3 DNA sequence: TGTGCCAGCAGTCTCCAGGGGCAGGGGACTGAAGCTTTCTTT. It translates to CASSLQGQGTEAFF.

Remarks on this clone: The sample has other DNA sequences that encode this CDR3 too. The gene calls are TRBV10-2 and TRBJ2-7; no clear D. CDR3 size: 12 residues. V shed 4 bases and J shed 0 bases, with 4 bases lying between them. Germline CDR1 is WSHSY and CDR2 is SAAADI. CDR3 nucleotides: TGCGCCAGCAGTGTAGGCTCCTACGAGCAGTACTTC. Translation: CASSVGSYEQYF.

This chain uses TRBV29-1 with TRBJ1-1; the match to TRBD1 covers 7 bases. Per germline, CDR1 SQVTM and CDR2 ANQGSEA. The CDR3 has 13 amino acids. V shed 7 bases, J shed 0 bases, and the junction held 5 bases outside the gene matches. CDR3 loop: CSAGTAMNTEAFF. In nucleotides, the CDR3 is TGCAGCGCCGGGACAGCGATGAACACTGAAGCTTTCTTT.

The V call is TRBV4-1, the J call TRBJ1-4; D gene uncertain. The CDR3 totals 13 residues. The germline V gene encodes CDR1 MGHRA and CDR2 YSYEKL. Between the trimmed V and J ends, which lost 2 bases and 5 bases, there was a span of 6 bases. This CDR3 is CASSQLRNEKLFF. Written as DNA, the CDR3 is TGCGCCAGCAGCCAACTCCGAAATGAAAAACTGTTTTTT.

This clone has at least ten counts. This chain uses TRBV9 with TRBJ2-2, with a weak D call TRBD1 (5 bases). Germline CDR1 and CDR2: SGDLS and YYNGEE. V was trimmed by 0 bases and J by 3 bases, leaving 12 bases between them. The CDR3 loop spans 16 amino acids. The CDR3 region is CASSVAVGQDTGELFF. CDR3 sequence (DNA): TGTGCCAGCAGCGTAGCTGTGGGGCAGGACACCGGGGAGCTGTTTTTT.

This chain joins TRBV6-5 and TRBJ1-4, with D unclear. Deletions cut 1 base from V and 8 bases from J, with 8 bases between. Germline assignment: CDR1 MNHEY and CDR2 SVGAGI. This CDR3 contains 13 residues. The CDR3 region is CASSYFSGEKLFF. CDR3 bases: TGTGCCAGCAGTTACTTTAGTGGGGAAAAACTGTTTTTT.

This clone was found many times. Here the CDR3 reads CSVVASGMGNEQFF. The CDR3 DNA sequence: TGCAGCGTTGTCGCTTCAGGGATGGGCAATGAGCAGTTCTTC. This chain uses TRBV29-1 with TRBJ2-1; TRBD1 might be the D (5 bases). The V end was cut by 4 bases, the J end by 6 bases, with 16 bases between. CDR3 length: 14 residues. CDR1 is SQVTM and CDR2 is ANQGSEA in the germline V gene.

The V and J genes are TRBV28 and TRBJ2-7; 11 bases fit TRBD1. Per the germline V gene, CDR1 is MDHEN and CDR2 is SYDVKM. The CDR3 runs to 15 residues. J was trimmed by 3 bases and V by 6 bases; bases with no gene match: 7. CDR3 region: CASSTGTGGLYEQYF. In DNA, the CDR3 is TGTGCCAGCAGCACGGGGACAGGGGGGCTCTACGAGCAGTACTTC.

The V gene is TRBV19, the J gene TRBJ2-2, with 8 bases fitting TRBD1. Germline V gene data show CDR1 as LNHDA and CDR2 as SQIVND (reference sequence). CDR3 length: 16 residues. Trimming at V came to 5 bases and at J to 3 bases, leaving 8 bases not matched to a gene. CDR3 nucleotide sequence: TGTGCCAGTAGTGCCCGACAGGGGTGGGACACCGGGGAGCTGTTTTTT. Translation: CASSARQGWDTGELFF.

This chain connects TRBV28 to TRBJ2-5; 7 bases align to TRBD1. Looked up from germline, CDR1 is MDHEN and CDR2 is SYDVKM. J gave up 5 bases and V 6 bases, and 15 bases lay outside the gene matches. This CDR3 is built from 16 residues. CDR3 in amino acids: CASRPLLAGGLETQYF. The CDR3 DNA sequence: TGTGCCAGCAGACCCCTTCTGGCAGGGGGTCTGGAGACCCAGTACTTC.

Turning to this clone: It may be a read error: a sequence one base away is much more abundant. The chain is built from TRBV7-9 and TRBJ1-1; tentative D call: TRBD1 (5 bases). Deletions cut 4 bases from V and 1 base from J, with 7 bases between. Germline V gives CDR1 SEHNR, CDR2 FQNEAQ (reference sequence). The CDR3 is 13 amino acids. The CDR3 region is CASSSGRNTEAFF. The CDR3 DNA is TGTGCCAGCAGCTCAGGGAGGAACACTGAAGCTTTCTTT.

J is TRBJ1-3 and V is TRBV19; D possibly corresponds to TRBD1 (6 bases). CDR1 is LNHDA and CDR2 is SQIVND in the germline V gene (reference sequence). The CDR3 length is 12 residues. V lost 10 bases and J lost 4, with 11 bases in between. The CDR3 here is CAIGTSGNTIYF. CDR3 bases: TGTGCCATCGGGACATCCGGAAACACCATATATTTT.

This clone was counted between two and nine times. V and J are TRBV7-3 and TRBJ2-3; D uncertain. The CDR3 consists of 14 residues. CDR1 and CDR2 from the germline V gene are SGHTA and FQGTGA. V lost 5 bases and J lost 3, with 12 bases in between. The chain's CDR3 is CASSPSRGTDTQYF. Written as DNA, the CDR3 is TGTGCCAGCAGCCCAAGTAGAGGAACAGATACGCAGTATTTT.

V usage is TRBV7-2 and J usage is TRBJ2-1; 13 nucleotides align to TRBD2. The germline CDR1 and CDR2 sequences are SGHTA and FQGNSA. Trimming cost V 5 bases and J 0 bases; bases outside gene matches: 10. The CDR3 is made up of 19 amino acids. CDR3 in amino acids: CASSPAGLAGWSSYNEQFF. The CDR3 nucleotides are TGTGCCAGCAGCCCGGCGGGACTAGCGGGATGGAGCTCCTACAATGAGCAGTTCTTC. The full variable domain, in which reference TRBV7-2 and TRBJ2-1 provide the parts outside the CDR3, is GAGVSQSPSNKVTEKGKDVELRCDPISGHTALYWYRQSLGQGLEFLIYFQGNSAPDKSGLPSDRFSAERTGGSVSTLTIQRTQQEDSAVYLCASSPAGLAGWSSYNEQFFGPGTRLTVL.

The rearrangement links TRBV18 to TRBJ1-1; D ambiguous. CDR1 is KGHSH, CDR2 LQKENI, per germline. The CDR3 covers 13 residues. V was shortened by 6 bases and J by 7 bases, with 15 bases between the two germline ends. The CDR3 sequence: CASSPDSRFEAFF. The CDR3 DNA follows: TGTGCCAGCTCGCCGGACTCACGGTTTGAAGCTTTCTTT.

The J gene is TRBJ1-3, the V gene TRBV2; TRBD1 might be the D (5 bases). Trimming took 7 bases from V and 4 from J, leaving 14 bases between them. CDR1 is SNHLY and CDR2 is FYNNEI in the germline V gene. The CDR3 extends over 14 amino acids. CDR3 DNA: TGTGCCAGCACCCTGGCGGGGACGGGAAACACCATATATTTT. It translates to CASTLAGTGNTIYF.

With regard to this clone: Other DNA sequences from this sample encode an identical CDR3 as well. The rearrangement uses TRBV9 and TRBJ2-7; 9 bases match TRBD1. The CDR3 totals 14 residues. J lost 2 bases, V lost 4 bases, and 4 bases had no gene match. Germline V gene data show CDR1 as SGDLS and CDR2 as YYNGEE. DNA of the CDR3: TGTGCCAGCAGCCCGCGACAGGGGGCCTACGAGCAGTACTTC. Amino acids: CASSPRQGAYEQYF.

The CDR3 reads CASTPRPVGGELFF. CDR3 in DNA: TGTGCCAGCACCCCCCGACCGGTGGGGGGGGAGCTGTTTTTT. The chain joins TRBV28 to TRBJ2-2; D unclear. The CDR3 is made up of 14 amino acids. V gave up 7 bases and J gave up 8 bases, with 17 bases separating them. CDR1 is MDHEN, CDR2 SYDVKM, per germline.

The chain joins TRBV7-9 to TRBJ1-2; 8 nucleotides line up with TRBD1. Trimming cost V 0 bases and J 8 bases; bases outside gene matches: 5. The V gene's germline CDR1 is SEHNR and CDR2 FQNEAQ (reference sequence). The CDR3 is made up of 14 amino acids. In DNA form, the CDR3 reads TGTGCCAGCAGCTTAGCGGCGTCAGGGGGCGGCTACACCTTC. This gives the protein CASSLAASGGGYTF.

This sequence joins TRBV4-2 and TRBJ2-7; D uncertain. The CDR3 consists of 16 residues. V gave up 2 bases and J gave up 1 base, with 15 bases separating them. Looked up from germline, CDR1 is LGHNA and CDR2 is YNFKEQ. The CDR3 spells CASSQNDRDLSYEQYF. CDR3 DNA sequence: TGTGCCAGCAGCCAAAACGATCGAGATCTTTCCTACGAGCAGTACTTC.

This clone is a singleton in its sample. The chain has TRBV2 and TRBJ2-7; 11 bases fit TRBD2. The CDR3 has 16 residues. Trimming cost V 5 bases and J 0 bases; bases outside gene matches: 6. In germline, CDR1 is SNHLY, CDR2 FYNNEI. CDR3 region: CASSRGLAGASYEQYF. CDR3 DNA sequence: TGTGCCAGCAGTAGAGGACTAGCGGGCGCCTCCTACGAGCAGTACTTC.